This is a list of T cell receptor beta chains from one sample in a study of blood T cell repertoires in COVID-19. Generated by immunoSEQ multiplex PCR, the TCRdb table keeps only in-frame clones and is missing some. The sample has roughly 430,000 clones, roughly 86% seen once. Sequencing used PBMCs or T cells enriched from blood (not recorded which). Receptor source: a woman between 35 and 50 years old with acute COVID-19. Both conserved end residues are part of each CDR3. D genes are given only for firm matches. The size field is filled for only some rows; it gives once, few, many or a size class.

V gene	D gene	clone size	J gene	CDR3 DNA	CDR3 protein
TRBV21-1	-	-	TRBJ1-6	TGTGCCAGCAGCAAAGACGGAGACAGGGTGCGGTCACCCCTCCACTTT	CASSKDGDRVRSPLHF
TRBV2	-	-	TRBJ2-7	TGTGCCAGCAAGGAGAGCGGCTCCTACGAGCAGTACTTC	CASKESGSYEQYF
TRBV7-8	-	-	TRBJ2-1	TGTGCCAGCAGCCGGGGCATACACAATGAGCAGTTCTTC	CASSRGIHNEQFF
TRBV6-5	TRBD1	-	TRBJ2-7	TGTGCCAGCACCTCCCCGGGACAGAGCACCTACGAGCAGTACTTC	CASTSPGQSTYEQYF
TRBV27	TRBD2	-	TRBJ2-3	TGTGCCAGCAGTTTCGCTAGCGGGGGCACAGATACGCAGTATTTT	CASSFASGGTDTQYF
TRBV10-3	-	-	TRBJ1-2	TGTGCCAGCCAGACTGGAGGGAACTATGGCTACACCTTC	CASQTGGNYGYTF
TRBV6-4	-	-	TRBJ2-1	TGTGCCAGCAGTGGGGGAGAAGCGGGCCTTGAGCAGTTCTTC	CASSGGEAGLEQFF
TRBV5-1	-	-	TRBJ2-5	TGCGCCAGCAGCTGGACAGGGAGGGACCAAGAGACCCAGTACTTC	CASSWTGRDQETQYF
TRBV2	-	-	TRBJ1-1	TGTGCCAGCAGTGATTTGAGGGGGATGAACACTGAAGCTTTCTTT	CASSDLRGMNTEAFF
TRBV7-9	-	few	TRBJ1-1	TGTGCCGGCGGGGTAAACACTGAAGCTTTCTTT	CAGGVNTEAFF
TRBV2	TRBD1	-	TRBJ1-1	TGTGCCAGCAATCGAGACAGGGTGGGTGAAGCTTTCTTT	CASNRDRVGEAFF
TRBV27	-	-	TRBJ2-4	TGTGCCAGCACCTTAGGGTGGATTCTGGGGAGAGATATAGCCAAAAACATTCAGTACTTC	CASTLGWILGRDIAKNIQYF
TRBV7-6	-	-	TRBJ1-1	TGTGCCAGCAGCTTAAGGGACATCAGAGAAGCTTTCTTT	CASSLRDIREAFF
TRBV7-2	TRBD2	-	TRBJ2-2	TGTGCCAGCAGCTGGAGGAGCGGGGAAGGCCGGGAGCTGTTTTTT	CASSWRSGEGRELFF
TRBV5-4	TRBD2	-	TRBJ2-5	TGTGCCAGCAGCTCCGTAGCGGGGGTCTTTGGCCAAGAGACCCAGTACTTC	CASSSVAGVFGQETQYF
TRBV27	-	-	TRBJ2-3	TGTGCCAGCAGAGACAGTACAGATACGCAGTATTTT	CASRDSTDTQYF
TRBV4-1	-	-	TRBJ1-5	TGCGCCAGCAGCCATTGGGGTACGGGGGTAACCCAGCATTTT	CASSHWGTGVTQHF
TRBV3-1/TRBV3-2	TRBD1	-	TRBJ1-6	TGTGCCAGCAGCTCCGGGACAGGGTCTTCACCCCTCCACTTT	CASSSGTGSSPLHF
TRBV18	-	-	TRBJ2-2	TGTGCCAGTTTACAAATCCAGGACGGGGAGCTGTTTTTT	CASLQIQDGELFF
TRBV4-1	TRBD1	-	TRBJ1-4	TGCGCCAGCAGCCAGGACCGGGACAGGGACGTGGTAACTAATGAAAAACTGTTTTTT	CASSQDRDRDVVTNEKLFF
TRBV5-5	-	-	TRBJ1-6	TGTGCCAGCAGCTTGGCCGCGGGTTCCTATAATTCACCCCTCCACTTT	CASSLAAGSYNSPLHF
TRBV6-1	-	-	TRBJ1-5	TGTGCCAGCAGTGAAGGGGGGGTCTTCCAGCCCCAGCATTTT	CASSEGGVFQPQHF
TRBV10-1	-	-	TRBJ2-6	TGCGCCACCGGGACACCCAACTCTGGGGCCAACGTCCTGACTTTC	CATGTPNSGANVLTF
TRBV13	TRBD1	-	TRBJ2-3	TGTGCCAGCACCCTTAGGGGGCACGATACGCAGTATTTT	CASTLRGHDTQYF
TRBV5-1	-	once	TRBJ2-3	TGCGCCAGCAGCTTGAGGCAGGTGACAGATACGCAGTATTTT	CASSLRQVTDTQYF
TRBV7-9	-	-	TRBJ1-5	TGTGCCAGCAGCTTAGGAGGGAATAATCAGCCCCAGCATTTT	CASSLGGNNQPQHF
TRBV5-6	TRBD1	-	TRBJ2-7	TGTGCCAGCAGCCACGGGACAGGGTTCTACGAGCAGTACTTC	CASSHGTGFYEQYF
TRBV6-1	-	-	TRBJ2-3	TGTGCCAGCAGTGAATGGCTAGATACGCAGTATTTT	CASSEWLDTQYF
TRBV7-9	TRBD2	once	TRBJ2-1	TGTGCCAGCAGCTCCCTGAGCGGGGGGGCCACTGAGCAGTTCTTC	CASSSLSGGATEQFF
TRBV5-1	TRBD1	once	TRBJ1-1	TGCGCCAGCAGCTGGACAGGGAGAATGAACACTGAAGCTTTCTTT	CASSWTGRMNTEAFF
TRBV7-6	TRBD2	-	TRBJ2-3	TGTGCCAGCAGCCCGGGACTAGCGGGGGGCTACACACCCACAGATACGCAGTATTTT	CASSPGLAGGYTPTDTQYF
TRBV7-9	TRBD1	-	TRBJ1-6	TGTGCCAGCAGCTTAGGGGACAGTAGGAGTTCACCCCTCCACTTT	CASSLGDSRSSPLHF
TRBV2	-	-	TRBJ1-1	TGTGCCAGCAACTTGGTGGTTTCTGAAGCTTTCTTT	CASNLVVSEAFF
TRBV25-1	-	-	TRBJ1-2	TGTGCCAGCAGTGGACTCACCTCCTATGGCTACACCTTC	CASSGLTSYGYTF
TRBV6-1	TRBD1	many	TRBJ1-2	TGTGCCAGCAGTGAAGGGAAGACAGGGCTCCTTTATGGCTACACCTTC	CASSEGKTGLLYGYTF
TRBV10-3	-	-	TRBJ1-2	TGTGCCATCAGTGAGCCCGAGGCCGATGGCTACACCTTC	CAISEPEADGYTF
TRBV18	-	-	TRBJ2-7	TGTGCCAGCTCACCGGACAGGCGGGGCGTGCAGTACTTC	CASSPDRRGVQYF
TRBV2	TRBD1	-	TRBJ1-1	TGTGCCAGCAGTGTTACCCAGGGGGCGACTGAAGCTTTCTTT	CASSVTQGATEAFF
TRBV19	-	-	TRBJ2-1	TGTGCCACTTCCCCCGGGGGGCCCAGTGGAGTTGTGGGCTACAATGAGCAGTTCTTC	CATSPGGPSGVVGYNEQFF
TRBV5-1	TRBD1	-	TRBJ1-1	TGCGCCAGCAGCGCAGGGACAGACACTGAAGCTTTCTTT	CASSAGTDTEAFF
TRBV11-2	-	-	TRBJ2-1	TGTGCCAGCAGCTTACGGGTGAGCTCCTACAATGAGCAGTTCTTC	CASSLRVSSYNEQFF
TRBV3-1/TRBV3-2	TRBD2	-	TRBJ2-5	TGTGCCAGCAGCCAAGTACCCGTGGGGGGGGAGACCCAGTACTTC	CASSQVPVGGETQYF
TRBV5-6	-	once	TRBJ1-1	TGTGCCAGCAGCGTAACCCAGGAGGTGACTGAAGCTTTCTTT	CASSVTQEVTEAFF
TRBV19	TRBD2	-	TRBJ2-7	TGTGCCAGTAGTAGGGGGGGTAGCGGAGCCTACGAGCAGTACTTC	CASSRGGSGAYEQYF